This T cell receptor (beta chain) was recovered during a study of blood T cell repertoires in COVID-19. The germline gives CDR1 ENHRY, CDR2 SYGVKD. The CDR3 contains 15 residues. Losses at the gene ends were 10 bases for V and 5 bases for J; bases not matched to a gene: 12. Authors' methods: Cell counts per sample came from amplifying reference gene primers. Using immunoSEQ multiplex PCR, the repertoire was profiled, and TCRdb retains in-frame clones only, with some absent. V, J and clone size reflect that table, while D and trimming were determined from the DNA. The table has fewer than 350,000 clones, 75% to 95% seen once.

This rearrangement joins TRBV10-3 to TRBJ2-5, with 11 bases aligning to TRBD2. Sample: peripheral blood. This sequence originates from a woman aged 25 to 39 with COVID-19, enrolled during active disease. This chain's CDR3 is CATQTSGVGGETQYF. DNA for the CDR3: TGTGCCACCCAGACTAGCGGGGTCGGAGGGGAGACCCAGTACTTC.